The entry that follows covers one T cell receptor beta chain sequence. The germline gives CDR1 SGHNT, CDR2 YYREEE (reference sequence). Unmatched junction bases numbered 2, after V lost 3 bases and J lost 0 bases. The CDR3 sequence is 15 residues long. This record belongs to a study of shared clonotypes between healthy human individuals. At the deep level, the assay was run. Sorted-subset replicate PCR reactions contained 200 to 250 ng DNA, corresponding to around 30,000 T cell genomes. TCRdb's copy holds only in-frame clones and misses some; the assay was immunoSEQ multiplex PCR. The repertoire holds roughly 1,500,000 clones, 95% to 99% seen once, with 0.4% to 0.45% in the top ten.

The rearrangement links TRBV5-4 to TRBJ2-1, with 8 bases that match TRBD2. The sequencing sample was made of naive CD4+ T cells sorted from blood. Sample subset: CD45RA+ positively selected. The sequence derives from a man aged 30 to 45 in good health. In DNA, the CDR3 is TGTGCCAGCAGCTCAAGCGGGAGCTCCTACAATGAGCAGTTCTTC. Its translation is CASSSSGSSYNEQFF.